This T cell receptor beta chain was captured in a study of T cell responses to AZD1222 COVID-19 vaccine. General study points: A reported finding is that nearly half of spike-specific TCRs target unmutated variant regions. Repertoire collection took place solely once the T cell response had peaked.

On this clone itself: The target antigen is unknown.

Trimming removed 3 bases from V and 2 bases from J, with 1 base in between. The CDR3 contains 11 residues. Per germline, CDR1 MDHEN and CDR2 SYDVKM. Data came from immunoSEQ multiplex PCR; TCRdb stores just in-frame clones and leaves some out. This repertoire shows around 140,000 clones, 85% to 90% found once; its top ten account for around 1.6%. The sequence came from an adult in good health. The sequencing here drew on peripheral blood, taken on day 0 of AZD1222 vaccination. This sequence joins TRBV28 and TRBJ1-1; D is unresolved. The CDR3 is CASSFNTEAFF. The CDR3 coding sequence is TGTGCCAGCAGTTTTAACACTGAAGCTTTCTTT.